This T cell receptor (beta chain) derives from a study of T cells after yellow fever vaccination. Across the whole study: SMART-Seq v4 Ultra Low Input served to prepare low-cell-number fractions.

Germline V gene sequence: CDR1 MDHEN, CDR2 SYDVKM. The CDR3 consists of 16 residues. Unmatched junction bases numbered 17, after V lost 5 bases and J lost 8 bases. The table lists this clonotype with a few counts. Its antigen remains unknown. One entry per CDR3 protein results from TCRdb running MiXCR on the 5' RACE reads. The repertoire holds 180,000 or so distinct CDR3 sequences, with 9.5% to 12% as singletons. Study conclusions and caveats: Just a small share of clonotypes turned up in the CD4 compartment as well as the CD8 compartment. Re-detected after boosting: most primary clones, 95% to 98% of CD4 and 80% to 90% of CD8.

The TCR originated in a man aged 18 to 35 who received the YFV17D yellow fever vaccine. The source was CD8+ T cells sorted from PBMCs, collected 15 days after the yellow fever booster vaccination. This chain joins TRBV28 and TRBJ1-2; 7 nucleotides agree with TRBD1. The CDR3 nucleotides read TGTGCCAGCAGTCAGCCGACTGACAGGGTATCTGCCGGCTACACCTTC. Its translation is CASSQPTDRVSAGYTF.